Presented here are 32 T cell receptor beta chains from one specimen sequenced in a study of T cells in Graves' hyperthyroidism and ophthalmopathy. Amplification of TCR beta CDR3 regions was performed using RNA transcripts as template. During a first-round RT-PCR of the TCR CDR3, the HTBI primer set was used. TCRdb redid the calling of the multiplex PCR reads with MiXCR, one entry per CDR3 protein. The data contain more than 500,000 distinct CDR3 sequences, 46% of them seen just once; the ten biggest clones take up under 20%. The sequencing sample was made of peripheral blood or thyroid tissue (not recorded which). Source of these receptors: an adult woman with Graves' disease, either hyperthyroidism or ophthalmopathy (not recorded which).

This chain joins TRBV7-6 and TRBJ1-1, with D unclear. This CDR3 contains 13 residues. The germline V gene has CDR1 SGHVS and CDR2 FNYEAQ. V gave up 8 bases and J gave up 1 base, with 11 bases separating them. The CDR3 sequence is CASVQMANTEAFF. CDR3 DNA: TGTGCCAGCGTACAAATGGCGAACACTGAAGCTTTCTTT. Together with reference TRBV7-6 and TRBJ1-1, the CDR3 gives the full variable domain: GAGVSQSPRYKVTKRGQDVALRCDPISGHVSLYWYRQALGQGPEFLTYFNYEAQQDKSGLPNDRFSAERPEGSISTLTIQRTEQRDSAMYRCASVQMANTEAFFGQGTRLTVV.

The V call is TRBV27, the J call TRBJ2-2, with D uncertain. The CDR3 runs 14 residues. Germline CDR1 MNHEY, CDR2 SMNVEV (reference sequence). V lost 5 bases to trimming and J lost 4 bases, with 11 bases between them. In nucleotides, the CDR3 is TGTGCCAGCAGTGTAAACAAGGGCACCGGGGAGCTGTTTTTT. As protein: CASSVNKGTGELFF.

The chain joins TRBV5-1 to TRBJ1-4; 10 nucleotides line up with TRBD1. V lost 1 base and J lost 7; bases outside the gene matches: 10. This CDR3 has 17 residues. CDR1 is SGHRS, CDR2 YFSETQ, per germline. CDR3 region: CASSLSGQGRQGEKLFF. DNA of the CDR3: TGCGCCAGCAGCTTGTCGGGACAGGGGAGGCAAGGTGAAAAACTGTTTTTT.

The chain joins TRBV7-6 to TRBJ2-2; D gene uncertain. This CDR3 spans 17 amino acids. V shed 1 base and J shed 4 bases, with 16 bases lying between them. CDR1 is SGHVS and CDR2 is FNYEAQ in the germline V gene. The CDR3 DNA follows: TGTGCCAGCAGCTTAGTACTTCTGCTAGTTCGCACCGGGGAGCTGTTTTTT. Protein sequence: CASSLVLLLVRTGELFF.

On this clonotype: An end of the junction does not agree with germline; a read error may underlie this. The gene calls are TRBV6-6 and TRBJ1-4; D remains unclear. The CDR3 consists of 11 residues. The germline gives CDR1 MNHNY, CDR2 SVGAGI (reference sequence). CDR3 sequence: CASSFGNRAAF. The CDR3 DNA follows: TGTGCCAGCAGTTTCGGTAACCGAGCAGCGTTT.

This clonotype appeared a single time. A much larger clone differs from this one at a single base, so this may be a read error. V gene TRBV5-6 combines with J gene TRBJ1-1; D not resolved. V shed 2 bases and J shed 3 bases, with 14 bases lying between them. This CDR3 is built from 15 residues. From germline, CDR1 is SGHDT and CDR2 YYEEEE. The CDR3 DNA follows: TGTGCCAGCAGCTTCGGGAGGCATATAGACACTGAAGCTTTCTTT. Translating it yields CASSFGRHIDTEAFF.

Comments on this clonotype: A much larger clone lies a single base off, so this may be a read error. V gene TRBV7-9 combines with J gene TRBJ1-5, with D possibly matching TRBD1 (5 bases). Between the trimmed V and J ends, which lost 4 bases and 7 bases, there was a span of 11 bases. CDR3 length: 13 amino acids. Germline V gene sequence: CDR1 SEHNR, CDR2 FQNEAQ (reference sequence). Here the CDR3 reads CASSCDRSQPQHF. CDR3 DNA sequence: TGTGCCAGCAGCTGCGACAGATCCCAGCCCCAGCATTTT.

Comments on this clonotype: Since no conserved phenylalanine or tryptophan closes the CDR3, a read error is the likely cause. The chain employs TRBV18 and TRBJ1-1; unclear D gene. CDR3 length: 13 amino acids. The V gene's germline CDR1 is KGHSH and CDR2 LQKENI. Between the trimmed V and J ends, which lost 5 bases and 1 base, there was a span of 8 bases. The CDR3, as DNA: TGTGCCAGCTCATCGGACGGGAACACTGAAGCTTTCTCT. As protein: CASSSDGNTEAFS.

This clonotype was recorded at least ten times. The chain couples TRBV10-3 to TRBJ1-5; tentative D call: TRBD1 (6 bases). Germline V lookup: CDR1 ENHRY, CDR2 SYGVKD. V gave up 10 bases and J gave up 5 bases, with 12 bases separating them. This CDR3 has 12 residues. The CDR3 loop reads CATQGMDQPQHF. CDR3 in DNA: TGTGCCACACAGGGAATGGATCAGCCCCAGCATTTT.

At least ten counts were recorded for this clonotype. The chain couples TRBV6-1 to TRBJ1-2, with a possible D match to TRBD1 (5 bases). Per germline, CDR1 MNHNS and CDR2 SASEGT. CDR3 length equals 16 residues. V was shortened by 5 bases and J by 0 bases, with 16 bases between the two germline ends. In nucleotides, the CDR3 is TGTGCCAGCAGTCCGTACTGGGACGGTGCTAACTATGGCTACACCTTC. Protein sequence: CASSPYWDGANYGYTF.

The rearrangement links TRBV20-1 to TRBJ2-5; D remains ambiguous. This CDR3 region has 13 residues. V lost 5 bases and J lost 5, with 15 bases in between. Germline loops: CDR1 DFQATT, CDR2 SNEGSKA (reference sequence). The CDR3 DNA is TGCAGTGCTCGTCCGGGCGTGGGGGAGACCCAGTACTTC. This gives the protein CSARPGVGETQYF.

Ten or more counts support this clonotype. This chain connects TRBV27 to TRBJ1-5, with a weak D call TRBD1 (5 bases). Deletions cut 4 bases from V and 2 bases from J, with 15 bases between. This CDR3 is 16 amino acids long. Per the germline V gene, CDR1 is MNHEY and CDR2 is SMNVEV (reference sequence). In nucleotides, the CDR3 is TGTGCCAGCAGTTCCCGGGGCCTCCAGGGCAATCAGCCCCAGCATTTT. It is translated as CASSSRGLQGNQPQHF.

A word on this clonotype: A single base separates this from a much larger clone, so it may be a read error. The chain carries TRBV5-1 and TRBJ1-6; weak D call: TRBD1 (5 bases). V lost 2 bases, J lost 9 bases, and 12 bases lay in between. The germline gives CDR1 SGHRS, CDR2 YFSETQ. CDR3 length: 14 amino acids. CDR3 coding DNA: TGCGCCAGCAGCTTTGGGGCGGGAGGTTCACCCCTCCACTTT. Its protein product is CASSFGAGGSPLHF.

V gene TRBV10-3 combines with J gene TRBJ1-2, with D unclear. The CDR3 totals 13 residues. CDR1 and CDR2 (germline): ENHRY, SYGVKD. V lost 10 bases to trimming and J lost 12 bases, with 24 bases between them. The CDR3 loop reads CATSDLLPSGNTF. CDR3 nucleotide sequence: TGTGCCACCTCCGACCTCTTGCCCTCTGGAAACACCTTC.

This clonotype was detected once. The chain has TRBV14 and TRBJ1-2; TRBD1 matches at 8 bases. V lost 4 bases and J lost 1; bases outside the gene matches: 11. This CDR3 has 17 residues. CDR1 SGHDN and CDR2 FVKESK come from the germline V gene. The CDR3 region has the DNA TGTGCCAGCAGCCCCGTGACAGGGGCGAACAATAACTATGGCTACACCTTC. Protein: CASSPVTGANNNYGYTF.

This clonotype was counted many times. V is TRBV20-1 and J is TRBJ2-7; the match to TRBD2 covers 12 bases. Germline trimming cut 3 bases from V and 4 bases from J; bases unmatched to any gene: 10. CDR1 and CDR2 (germline): DFQATT, SNEGSKA (reference sequence). The CDR3 has 16 amino acids. CDR3 sequence reads: CSARDRLAGVGYEQYF. CDR3 in DNA: TGCAGTGCTAGGGATCGACTAGCGGGAGTTGGGTACGAGCAGTACTTC.

This clonotype was seen many times. CDR3 nucleotides: TGCAGTGCTAGAGATTCGGCCGGGACTAGCGGGAGGTTAATGGGAGAGACCCAGTACTTC. It specifies CSARDSAGTSGRLMGETQYF. The chain couples TRBV20-1 to TRBJ2-5, with TRBD2 identical over 15 bases. CDR3 length equals 20 residues. Germline trimming cut 0 bases from V and 4 bases from J; bases unmatched to any gene: 15. Germline V gene sequence: CDR1 DFQATT, CDR2 SNEGSKA (reference sequence).

Of note for this clonotype: A much more abundant neighbour one base away suggests this may be a read error. V and J are TRBV4-2 and TRBJ1-6; possibly TRBD1 for D (5 bases). Trimming cost V 0 bases and J 5 bases, with 8 bases left between them. This CDR3 contains 15 residues. Germline CDR1 reads LGHNA; CDR2 reads YNFKEQ. CDR3 DNA: TGTGCCAGCAGCCAAGATAAGGGGAATAATTCACCCCTCCACTTT. Translated: CASSQDKGNNSPLHF.

This clonotype came up many times. The chain recombines TRBV27 with TRBJ2-5; D is unresolved. The CDR3 consists of 13 residues. Germline CDR1 and CDR2: MNHEY and SMNVEV (reference sequence). V shed 5 bases and J shed 5 bases, with 12 bases lying between them. CDR3 loop: CASSHLPRETQYF. The CDR3 coding sequence is TGTGCCAGCAGTCACCTCCCCCGGGAGACCCAGTACTTC.

In this sample, this clonotype turned up a few times. Just one base apart from a much larger clone, this may be a read error. Since no conserved phenylalanine or tryptophan closes the CDR3, a read error is the likely cause. This CDR3 reads CASSVPPHWGYTL. The CDR3 bases are TGTGCCAGTAGTGTTCCTCCTCATTGGGGCTACACCCTC. This chain uses TRBV19 with TRBJ1-2; D is unclear. V lost 5 bases, J lost 8 bases, and 15 bases lay in between. CDR1 LNHDA and CDR2 SQIVND come from the germline V gene (reference sequence). CDR3 length: 13 amino acids.

V and J are TRBV11-2 and TRBJ2-7, with 11 bases matching TRBD1. This CDR3 has 14 residues. V gave up 9 bases and J gave up 7 bases; unmatched junction bases: 11. Germline V gene lookup returns CDR1 SGHAT and CDR2 FQNNGV. The CDR3: CASSFTGTGGEQYF. Here the CDR3 DNA reads TGTGCCAGTAGTTTTACCGGGACAGGGGGAGAGCAGTACTTC.

The V call is TRBV2, the J call TRBJ1-3, with D maybe TRBD1 (5 bases). Looked up from germline, CDR1 is SNHLY and CDR2 is FYNNEI. Trimming removed 7 bases at V and 0 bases at J, with 16 bases between. This CDR3 has 16 amino acids. DNA for the CDR3: TGTGCCAGCACCCGAAGGGGTGTGGGCTCTGGAAACACCATATATTTT. Its translation is CASTRRGVGSGNTIYF.

This clonotype was recorded many times. The rearrangement uses TRBV7-8 and TRBJ1-5; the match to TRBD1 covers 7 bases. The CDR3 is 13 amino acids. The V and J ends lost 6 bases and 5 bases, in that order; junction bases with no gene match: 4. The germline V gene has CDR1 SGHVS and CDR2 FQNEAQ. The CDR3 protein is CASSYTGDQPQHF. The CDR3 region has the DNA TGTGCCAGCAGTTATACAGGGGATCAGCCCCAGCATTTT.

The chain joins TRBV28 to TRBJ2-7; no clear D. Germline-derived CDR1 and CDR2 are MDHEN and SYDVKM. CDR3 length: 14 amino acids. The V gene lost 4 bases and the J gene lost 5 bases, with 15 bases spanning the gap. In nucleotides, the CDR3 is TGTGCCAGCAGTTCCCCCGCCCGTGGGGACGAGCAGTACTTC. Encoded protein: CASSSPARGDEQYF. Supplemented by reference TRBV28 and TRBJ2-7, the full variable domain reads DVKVTQSSRYLVKRTGEKVFLECVQDMDHENMFWYRQDPGLGLRLIYFSYDVKMKEKGDIPEGYSVSREKKERFSLILESASTNQTSMYLCASSSPARGDEQYFGPGTRLTVT.

This clonotype was detected many times. This chain joins TRBV10-3 and TRBJ1-3, with D possibly being TRBD1 (5 bases). V shed 2 bases and J shed 4 bases, with 12 bases lying between them. The germline CDR1 and CDR2 sequences are ENHRY and SYGVKD. The CDR3 runs 15 residues. CDR3 DNA: TGTGCCATCAGTGAGGGGACCAGAAGGGGAAACACCATATATTTT. It is translated as CAISEGTRRGNTIYF.

In this sample, this clonotype turned up a few times. The rearrangement links TRBV7-2 to TRBJ1-1; D not resolved. V was shortened by 5 bases and J by 4 bases, with 14 bases between the two germline ends. Per germline, CDR1 SGHTA and CDR2 FQGNSA. This CDR3 has 14 amino acids. The CDR3 here is CASSPGRGSTEAFF. CDR3 sequence (DNA): TGTGCCAGCAGCCCCGGTCGAGGGAGCACTGAAGCTTTCTTT.

The chain employs TRBV29-1 and TRBJ1-2; 11 nucleotides match TRBD1. The CDR3 is 12 amino acids. Looked up from germline, CDR1 is SQVTM and CDR2 is ANQGSEA. V shed 7 bases and J 3 bases; nucleotides not matched to a gene: 1. Written as DNA, the CDR3 is TGCAGCGGGACAGGGGGCGACTATGGCTACACCTTC. Translated: CSGTGGDYGYTF.

This clonotype occurred many times. This sequence joins TRBV5-4 and TRBJ2-7; the match to TRBD2 covers 10 bases. The CDR3 runs 15 residues. V shed 0 bases, J shed 4 bases, and the junction held 4 bases outside the gene matches. The germline CDR1 and CDR2 sequences are SGHNT and YYREEE (reference sequence). CDR3 residues: CASSLASGSFYEQYF. The CDR3 DNA sequence: TGTGCCAGCAGCTTGGCTAGCGGGAGCTTTTACGAGCAGTACTTC.

The chain uses TRBV20-1 and TRBJ2-2, with D perhaps matching TRBD2 (6 bases). Germline loops: CDR1 DFQATT, CDR2 SNEGSKA (reference sequence). CDR3 length: 12 residues. Trimming took 5 bases from V and 5 from J, leaving 9 bases between them. CDR3 bases: TGCAGTGCTGGAGGGCGTACCGGGGAGCTGTTTTTT. Amino acid sequence: CSAGGRTGELFF.

In its sample, this clonotype was seen many times. The rearrangement joins TRBV5-6 to TRBJ2-7, with D possibly being TRBD2 (5 bases). The CDR3 spans 16 residues. Germline V CDR1 and CDR2: SGHDT, YYEEEE. Deletions cut 3 bases from V and 0 bases from J, with 16 bases between. CDR3 amino acids: CASSSQWTAGSYEQYF. CDR3 sequence (DNA): TGTGCCAGCAGCTCCCAATGGACTGCCGGCTCCTACGAGCAGTACTTC. Variable domain in full (rest from reference TRBV5-6 and TRBJ2-7): DAGVTQSPTHLIKTRGQQVTLRCSPKSGHDTVSWYQQALGQGPQFIFQYYEEEERQRGNFPDRFSGHQFPNYSSELNVNALLLGDSALYLCASSSQWTAGSYEQYFGPGTRLTVT.

The J gene is TRBJ2-1, the V gene TRBV19; the D is unclear. Germline V CDR1 and CDR2: LNHDA, SQIVND (reference sequence). The CDR3 spans 12 residues. The V and J ends lost 4 bases and 8 bases respectively, with 9 bases between them. The CDR3 loop is CASSTGWDEQFF. The CDR3 DNA sequence: TGTGCCAGTAGTACCGGGTGGGATGAGCAGTTCTTC.

V gene TRBV29-1 combines with J gene TRBJ2-5, with 9 bases lining up with TRBD2. The CDR3 has 13 residues. Germline lookup yields CDR1 SQVTM and CDR2 ANQGSEA. Germline trimming cut 4 bases from V and 2 bases from J; bases unmatched to any gene: 2. The DNA of the CDR3 is TGCAGCGTTGGACTAGCGGTACAAGAGACCCAGTACTTC. Its translation is CSVGLAVQETQYF.